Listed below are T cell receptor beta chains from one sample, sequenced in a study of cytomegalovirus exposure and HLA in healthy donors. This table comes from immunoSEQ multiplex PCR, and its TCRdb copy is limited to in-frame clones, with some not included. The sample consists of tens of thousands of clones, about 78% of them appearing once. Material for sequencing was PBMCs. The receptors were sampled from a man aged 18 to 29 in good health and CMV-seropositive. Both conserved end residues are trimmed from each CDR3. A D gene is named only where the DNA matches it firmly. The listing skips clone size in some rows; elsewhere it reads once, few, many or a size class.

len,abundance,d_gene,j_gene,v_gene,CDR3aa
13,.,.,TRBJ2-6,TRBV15,ATSLSPSGANVLT
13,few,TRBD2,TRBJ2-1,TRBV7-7,ASSLAGGSGNEQF
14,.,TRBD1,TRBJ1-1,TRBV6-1,ASSEQQGIPQSLTF
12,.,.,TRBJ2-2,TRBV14,ASSHGGLTGELF
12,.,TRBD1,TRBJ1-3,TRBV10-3,AISERDRSNTIY
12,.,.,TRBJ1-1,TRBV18,ASSPIQQGTEAF
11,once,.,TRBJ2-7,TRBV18,ASSPQQGYEQY
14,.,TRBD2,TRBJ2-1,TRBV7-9,ASRPTLAGGKNEQF
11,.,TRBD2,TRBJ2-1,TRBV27,ASTGLAYNEQF
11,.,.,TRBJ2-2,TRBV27,ASSLKGAGELF
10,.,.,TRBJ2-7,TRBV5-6,ARDFTNYEQY
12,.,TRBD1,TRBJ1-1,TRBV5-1,ASSWTGEGTEAF
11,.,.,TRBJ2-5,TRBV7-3,ASSFSGRETQY
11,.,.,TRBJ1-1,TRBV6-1,ASSGYGNTEAF
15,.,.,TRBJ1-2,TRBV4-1,ASSQGSSTGFGYGYT